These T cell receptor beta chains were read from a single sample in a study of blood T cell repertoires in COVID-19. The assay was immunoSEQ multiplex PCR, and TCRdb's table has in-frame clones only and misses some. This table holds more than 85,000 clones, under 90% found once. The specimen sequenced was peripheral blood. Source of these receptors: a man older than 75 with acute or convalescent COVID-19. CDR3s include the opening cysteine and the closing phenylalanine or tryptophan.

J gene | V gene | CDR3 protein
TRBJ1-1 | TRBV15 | CATSRDRGNTEAFF
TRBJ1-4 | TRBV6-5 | CASSRDRLSEKLFF
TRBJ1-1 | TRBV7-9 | CASSLAGTTEAFF
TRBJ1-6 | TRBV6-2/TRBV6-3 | CASSYGSSYNSPLHF
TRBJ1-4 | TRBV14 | CASSQDFYGEKLFF
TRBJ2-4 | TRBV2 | CASSEDRGLEMYF
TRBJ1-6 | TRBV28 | CASRVTGDNSPLHF
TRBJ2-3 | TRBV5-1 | CASSLGLAGTDTQYF
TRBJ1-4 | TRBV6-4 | CASSPGGKRALLLNEKLFF
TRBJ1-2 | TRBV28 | CASSSLPRSDTF
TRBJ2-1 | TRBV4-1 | CASSQDPAQLYNEQFF
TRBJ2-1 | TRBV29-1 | CSVGPGYNEQFF
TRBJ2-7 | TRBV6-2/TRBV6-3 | CASSYATTGSLYEQYF
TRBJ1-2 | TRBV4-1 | CASSQGLTGVQSNYGYTF
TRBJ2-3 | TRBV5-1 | CASSLDLAGGTQYF